A single sample gave rise to the 16 T cell receptor beta chains below, sequenced in a study of cytomegalovirus exposure and HLA in healthy donors. Both 60 Vbeta primers and 13 Jbeta primers went into the PCR. Sequenced by immunoSEQ multiplex PCR; TCRdb stores in-frame clones only, minus some. Of over 110,000 clones detected, around 79% appear once; the ten largest clones hold 2.5% to 3.5%. Source material: PBMCs. The source of these receptors is a female donor in good health and CMV-seronegative.

The J gene is TRBJ2-7, the V gene TRBV5-1; D ambiguous. CDR1 SGHRS and CDR2 YFSETQ come from the germline V gene. This CDR3 has 11 amino acids. V lost 4 bases and J 2 bases, leaving 4 bases between the germline ends. This CDR3 reads CASSSAYEQYF. The CDR3 coding sequence is TGCGCCAGCAGCAGCGCCTACGAGCAGTACTTC.

This clone appeared many times. The chain uses TRBV11-2 and TRBJ2-7; TRBD2 might be the D (5 bases). This CDR3 has 15 residues. The germline gives CDR1 SGHAT, CDR2 FQNNGV. The germline V and J ends were trimmed by 3 bases and 0 bases, with 12 bases remaining between them. This CDR3 is CASSFWFEGSYEQYF. CDR3 coding DNA: TGTGCCAGCAGCTTTTGGTTTGAGGGCTCCTACGAGCAGTACTTC.

The gene calls are TRBV7-2 and TRBJ2-1; 12 bases are a match to TRBD2. The CDR3 is made up of 16 amino acids. Germline CDR1 SGHTA, CDR2 FQGNSA. Unmatched junction bases numbered 7, after V lost 3 bases and J lost 7 bases. The CDR3 sequence is CASSFRLAGVKNEQFF. CDR3 sequence (DNA): TGTGCCAGCAGCTTTAGACTAGCGGGAGTAAAAAATGAGCAGTTCTTC.

The chain joins TRBV18 to TRBJ2-3; TRBD2 agrees at 14 bases. CDR3 length equals 17 residues. With 3 bases clipped from V and 6 bases from J, the junction kept 8 bases outside the gene matches. The germline gives CDR1 KGHSH, CDR2 LQKENI. This CDR3 reads CASSPPTSGRAGDTQYF. In DNA, the CDR3 is TGTGCCAGCTCACCGCCGACTAGCGGGAGGGCCGGTGATACGCAGTATTTT.

V and J are TRBV6-5 and TRBJ1-5; TRBD1 might be the D (6 bases). V gave up 7 bases and J gave up 5 bases, with 15 bases separating them. CDR1 is MNHEY, CDR2 SVGAGI, per germline. The CDR3 runs to 14 residues. For the CDR3, the DNA is TGTGCCAGCACCCTAAGGGGGGGTCATCAGCCCCAGCATTTT. This codes for CASTLRGGHQPQHF.

The V and J genes are TRBV6-6 and TRBJ2-2; D is uncertain. The CDR3 is made up of 11 amino acids. Germline CDR1 MNHNY, CDR2 SVGAGI (reference sequence). The V end lost 6 bases, the J end lost 8 bases, and 7 bases lay between the germline ends. CDR3 amino acids: CASSLVGELFF. The CDR3 nucleotides read TGTGCCAGCAGCCTTGTGGGGGAGCTGTTTTTT.

The sample holds one count of this clone. V is TRBV6-1 and J is TRBJ2-5; D not resolved. The germline CDR1 and CDR2 sequences are MNHNS and SASEGT. The CDR3 contains 13 residues. Trimming stripped 2 bases from V and 2 bases from J, with 6 bases between. The CDR3 protein is CASSEQDQETQYF. CDR3 in DNA: TGTGCCAGCAGTGAACAGGATCAAGAGACCCAGTACTTC.

This rearrangement joins TRBV6-6 to TRBJ2-1, with 7 nucleotides matching TRBD2. V lost 5 bases and J lost 9; bases outside the gene matches: 16. Germline lookup yields CDR1 MNHNY and CDR2 SVGAGI (reference sequence). This CDR3 is built from 16 residues. The CDR3 sequence is CASSPPGTTTRGEQFF. The CDR3 nucleotides read TGTGCCAGCAGTCCACCCGGGACTACAACCCGGGGTGAGCAGTTCTTC.

The DNA for the CDR3 is TGTGCCAGTTCCACGGGGGAGAGCACTGAAGCTTTCTTT. Encoded protein: CASSTGESTEAFF. This sequence joins TRBV19 and TRBJ1-1, with a weak D call TRBD1 (5 bases). The germline gives CDR1 LNHDA, CDR2 SQIVND (reference sequence). V gave up 8 bases and J gave up 4 bases, with 14 bases separating them. This CDR3 is 13 amino acids long.

There are a few counts of this clone. V and J are TRBV12-5 and TRBJ2-2; D is unclear. In germline, CDR1 is LGHNT, CDR2 FRNRAP. The V end was cut by 0 bases, the J end by 1 base, with 6 bases between. The CDR3 runs 15 residues. The CDR3 DNA reads TGTGCTAGTGGTTTGGTTACGGGGAACACCGGGGAGCTGTTTTTT. It yields the protein CASGLVTGNTGELFF.

The rearrangement uses TRBV5-1 and TRBJ2-2, with a tentative D call TRBD2 (6 bases). Germline CDR1 SGHRS, CDR2 YFSETQ. V was clipped by 3 bases and J by 6 bases, with 18 bases between them. The CDR3 has 16 amino acids. CDR3 in amino acids: CASSSLGTQVAGELFF. In DNA form, the CDR3 reads TGCGCCAGCAGCTCGCTCGGGACTCAAGTCGCCGGGGAGCTGTTTTTT.

The V call is TRBV30, the J call TRBJ1-1, with 7 bases identical to TRBD1. The V gene's germline CDR1 is GTSNPN and CDR2 SVGIG (reference sequence). The CDR3 runs to 15 residues. The ends lost 5 bases at V and 1 base at J; junction bases unmatched: 10. CDR3 nucleotides: TGTGCCTGGTCACCACAGGGGATTAGGAACACTGAAGCTTTCTTT. It is translated as CAWSPQGIRNTEAFF.

The chain recombines TRBV4-1 with TRBJ1-1, with D possibly matching TRBD1 (6 bases). CDR1 is MGHRA, CDR2 YSYEKL, per germline. The CDR3 spans 16 residues. Trimming stripped 3 bases from V and 3 bases from J, with 17 bases between. The CDR3 DNA is TGCGCCAGCAGCCAGTCGGTACAGGGATGGGACACTGAAGCTTTCTTT. It is translated as CASSQSVQGWDTEAFF.

This sequence joins TRBV5-1 and TRBJ1-2; D is perhaps TRBD1 (6 bases). The CDR3 contains 15 residues. CDR1 and CDR2 from the germline V gene are SGHRS and YFSETQ. V was cut by 1 base and J by 0 bases, with 10 bases left in between. The CDR3 coding sequence is TGCGCCAGCAGCTTGACACAGGGCACTAACTATGGCTACACCTTC. Translation gives CASSLTQGTNYGYTF. The full variable domain, with the rest looked up from reference TRBV5-1 and TRBJ1-2, is KAGVTQTPRYLIKTRGQQVTLSCSPISGHRSVSWYQQTPGQGLQFLFEYFSETQRNKGNFPGRFSGRQFSNSRSEMNVSTLELGDSALYLCASSLTQGTNYGYTFGSGTRLTVV.

The chain combines TRBV2 with TRBJ2-3; 7 nucleotides match TRBD1. The J segment lost 1 base and the V segment lost 5 bases, leaving 3 bases of the junction unmatched. Looked up from germline, CDR1 is SNHLY and CDR2 is FYNNEI. The CDR3 spans 14 residues. The CDR3 spells CASSWQGGTDTQYF. The CDR3, as DNA: TGTGCCAGCAGTTGGCAGGGGGGCACAGATACGCAGTATTTT.

The V and J genes are TRBV30 and TRBJ2-7; possibly TRBD1 for D (7 bases). Germline loops: CDR1 GTSNPN, CDR2 SVGIG (reference sequence). The CDR3 covers 13 residues. The ends were cut back, 3 bases at V and 5 bases at J, with 14 bases in the middle. The DNA for the CDR3 is TGTGCCTGGAGGTTCAGGGGGGACCACGAGCAGTACTTC. This translates into CAWRFRGDHEQYF. The full variable domain, with the rest looked up from reference TRBV30 and TRBJ2-7, is SQTIHQWPATLVQPVGSPLSLECTVEGTSNPNLYWYRQAAGRGLQLLFYSVGIGQISSEVPQNLSASRPQDRQFILSSKKLLLSDSGFYLCAWRFRGDHEQYFGPGTRLTVT.